This passage covers 25 T cell receptor beta chains from one sample sequenced in a study of Graves' ophthalmopathy and Graves' hyperthyroidism. TCR beta CDR3 regions were amplified from RNA transcripts. RT-PCR in the first round used HTBI primers; a second-round multiplex PCR followed. A single record per CDR3 protein comes from TCRdb applying MiXCR to the multiplex PCR reads. The sample contains over a million distinct CDR3 sequences, about 36% of which appear only once. What was sequenced was peripheral blood or thyroid tissue (not recorded which). The receptor set was obtained from an adult man with Graves' hyperthyroidism.

This clonotype has ten or more counts. The chain carries TRBV6-5 and TRBJ1-1, with 7 bases lining up with TRBD1. The CDR3 length is 12 residues. CDR1 is MNHEY, CDR2 SVGAGI, per germline. Germline trimming cut 5 bases from V and 7 bases from J; bases unmatched to any gene: 4. CDR3 coding DNA: TGTGCCAGCAGTCCCCAGGGGGTTGAAGCTTTCTTT. Protein product: CASSPQGVEAFF.

This clonotype came up a few times. This chain connects TRBV5-8 to TRBJ1-1; no clear D. CDR3 size: 14 residues. The V gene's germline CDR1 is SGHTS and CDR2 YDEGEE. Trimming cost V 3 bases and J 4 bases, with 13 bases left between them. The CDR3 bases are TGTGCCAGCAGCTCCGCGGCTCGAGGCACTGAAGCTTTCTTT. It is translated as CASSSAARGTEAFF.

This clonotype was counted a few times. The rearrangement links TRBV20-1 to TRBJ1-2; no firm D call. This CDR3 has 13 amino acids. The V end was cut by 1 base, the J end by 4 bases, with 10 bases between. Germline CDR1 reads DFQATT; CDR2 reads SNEGSKA (reference sequence). The CDR3 loop reads CSARAPPGYGYTF. The CDR3, as DNA: TGCAGTGCTAGAGCTCCCCCGGGCTATGGCTACACCTTC.

This clonotype was counted a few times. V usage is TRBV7-2 and J usage is TRBJ1-5, with 10 nucleotides matching TRBD1. Losses at the gene ends were 4 bases for V and 7 bases for J; bases not matched to a gene: 7. The CDR3 covers 15 residues. Germline V gene data show CDR1 as SGHTA and CDR2 as FQGNSA. The CDR3 sequence: CASSWRQGAAQPQHF. The CDR3 DNA follows: TGTGCCAGCAGCTGGAGACAGGGGGCCGCGCAGCCCCAGCATTTT.

The rearrangement joins TRBV6-5 to TRBJ1-4; tentative D call: TRBD1 (5 bases). The germline V and J ends were trimmed by 5 bases and 5 bases, with 15 bases remaining between them. The CDR3 length is 15 residues. The germline V gene encodes CDR1 MNHEY and CDR2 SVGAGI. The CDR3 nucleotides are TGTGCCAGCAGTCAATCCTGGGGCAGCAATGAAAAACTGTTTTTT. Translated, it gives CASSQSWGSNEKLFF.

This clonotype showed up many times. This chain joins TRBV25-1 and TRBJ1-6; D not resolved. The CDR3 has 16 residues. Germline V gives CDR1 MGHDK, CDR2 SYGVNS. Trimming removed 6 bases from V and 8 bases from J, with 20 bases in between. The CDR3: CASSPRVGGNHSPLHF. CDR3 nucleotide sequence: TGTGCCAGCAGCCCCCGCGTAGGCGGGAATCATTCACCCCTCCACTTT.

This clonotype has a count of ten or more. The V and J genes are TRBV24-1 and TRBJ1-1; TRBD1 is a possible D gene (5 bases). From germline, CDR1 is KGHDR and CDR2 SFDVKD. The CDR3 consists of 12 residues. Trimming took off 3 bases at V and 7 bases at J, with 8 bases between the two ends. As DNA, the CDR3 is TGTGCCACCAGTGATCCCACAGGTGAAGCTTTCTTT. Amino acids: CATSDPTGEAFF.

This clonotype occurred many times. The chain couples TRBV6-1 to TRBJ1-2; D unresolved. The CDR3 runs 14 residues. The V gene lost 4 bases and the J gene lost 1 base, with 10 bases spanning the gap. From germline, CDR1 is MNHNS and CDR2 SASEGT. The DNA of the CDR3 is TGTGCCAGCAGTGCCTCCCTGGATAACTATGGCTACACCTTC. Protein product: CASSASLDNYGYTF.

This clonotype was detected many times. The V call is TRBV20-1, the J call TRBJ1-5; no reliable D call. Trimming took 0 bases from V and 3 from J, leaving 15 bases between them. CDR1 and CDR2 from the germline V gene are DFQATT and SNEGSKA (reference sequence). This CDR3 comprises 16 residues. The DNA for the CDR3 is TGCAGTGCTAGAGATCGCATGGCAGCGTACAATCAGCCCCAGCATTTT. This sequence encodes CSARDRMAAYNQPQHF.

This clonotype was seen many times. The CDR3 bases are TGTGCCAGCAGCTTAACGTCCGACACCGGGGAGCTGTTTTTT. It encodes CASSLTSDTGELFF. The chain combines TRBV7-3 with TRBJ2-2, with D hard to call. The V gene lost 0 bases and the J gene lost 3 bases, with 5 bases spanning the gap. Germline V gene lookup returns CDR1 SGHTA and CDR2 FQGTGA. The CDR3 is 14 residues long.

The chain uses TRBV6-7 and TRBJ2-2; the match to TRBD1 covers 7 bases. TRBV6-7 is placed among ORFs of uncertain function. The CDR3 is 18 residues long. Losses at the gene ends were 2 bases for V and 4 bases for J; bases not matched to a gene: 13. The CDR3 protein is CASSYTPAPGGPTGELFF. For the CDR3, the DNA is TGTGCCAGCAGTTACACCCCCGCACCAGGGGGACCCACCGGGGAGCTGTTTTTT.

As regards this clonotype: A much larger clone lies one base from this, so it may be a read error. The chain joins TRBV7-9 to TRBJ1-1; 8 bases are shared with TRBD1. The ends lost 6 bases at V and 4 bases at J; junction bases unmatched: 7. The germline gives CDR1 SEHNR, CDR2 FQNEAQ (reference sequence). This CDR3 comprises 14 residues. CDR3 loop: CASRRTGSTTEAFF. The CDR3 nucleotides are TGTGCCAGCAGAAGGACAGGGTCCACCACTGAAGCTTTCTTT. The full variable domain, in which reference TRBV7-9 and TRBJ1-1 provide the parts outside the CDR3, is DTGVSQNPRHKITKRGQNVTFRCDPISEHNRLYWYRQTLGQGPEFLTYFQNEAQLEKSRLLSDRFSAERPKGSFSTLEIQRTEQGDSAMYLCASRRTGSTTEAFFGQGTRLTVV.

This clonotype was recorded many times. The chain joins TRBV7-8 to TRBJ2-3; D is unclear. This CDR3 contains 12 residues. CDR1 is SGHVS, CDR2 FQNEAQ, per germline. V lost 1 base, J lost 6 bases, and 5 bases lay in between. For the CDR3, the DNA is TGTGCCAGCAGCTTAGTAGGGGATACGCAGTATTTT. Translated: CASSLVGDTQYF.

This clonotype was seen repeatedly, ten times or more. The rearrangement uses TRBV20-1 and TRBJ2-7, with a weak D call TRBD1 (5 bases). CDR3 length equals 13 residues. CDR1 and CDR2 from the germline V gene are DFQATT and SNEGSKA (reference sequence). The V end lost 2 bases, the J end lost 0 bases, and 8 bases lay between the germline ends. Here the CDR3 reads CSARMQGSYEQYF. CDR3 sequence (DNA): TGCAGTGCTAGAATGCAGGGCTCCTACGAGCAGTACTTC.

The chain has TRBV19 and TRBJ1-5; 10 bases match TRBD1. Germline assignment: CDR1 LNHDA and CDR2 SQIVND (reference sequence). Unmatched junction bases numbered 7, after V lost 6 bases and J lost 5 bases. CDR3 length: 15 residues. This CDR3 is CASRMTGGADQPQHF. DNA of the CDR3: TGTGCCAGTAGGATGACAGGGGGCGCGGATCAGCCCCAGCATTTT.

The rearrangement joins TRBV29-1 to TRBJ1-2; D may be TRBD1 (5 bases). CDR1 is SQVTM, CDR2 ANQGSEA, per germline. V was pared by 4 bases and J by 5 bases, with 14 bases between. This CDR3 has 13 residues. The CDR3 is CSVVRGGTYGYTF. The CDR3 coding sequence is TGCAGCGTTGTGAGGGGTGGGACGTATGGCTACACCTTC. Drawing the rest from reference TRBV29-1 and TRBJ1-2, the complete variable domain is SAVISQKPSRDICQRGTSLTIQCQVDSQVTMMFWYRQQPGQSLTLIATANQGSEATYESGFVIDKFPISRPNLTFSTLTVSNMSPEDSSIYLCSVVRGGTYGYTFGSGTRLTVV.

V gene TRBV5-1 combines with J gene TRBJ2-2, with 10 bases identical to TRBD1. The ends lost 2 bases at V and 6 bases at J; junction bases unmatched: 7. The CDR3 is 16 residues long. In germline, CDR1 is SGHRS, CDR2 YFSETQ. The CDR3 loop reads CASSLLGTGAPGELFF. The CDR3, as DNA: TGCGCCAGCAGCTTACTCGGGACAGGGGCACCCGGGGAGCTGTTTTTT.

The chain couples TRBV25-1 to TRBJ2-7; 7 nucleotides match TRBD1. Per the germline V gene, CDR1 is MGHDK and CDR2 is SYGVNS. The trim removed 4 bases at V and 0 bases at J, leaving 6 bases unmatched. CDR3 length equals 15 residues. This CDR3 reads CASSGSGTDSYEQYF. The CDR3 DNA reads TGTGCCAGCAGTGGCTCCGGGACAGACTCCTACGAGCAGTACTTC.

The chain uses TRBV12-3 or TRBV12-4 and TRBJ2-6; D unclear. V lost 7 bases and J 0 bases, leaving 7 bases between the germline ends. The CDR3 sequence is 14 residues long. The CDR3: CASTSGSGANVLTF. DNA for the CDR3: TGTGCCAGCACCTCGGGCTCTGGGGCCAACGTCCTGACTTTC.

In regard to this clonotype: This may be a read error, as it is one base from a much larger clone. The rearrangement links TRBV2 to TRBJ2-7; D possibly corresponds to TRBD1 (6 bases). The CDR3 has 12 amino acids. The germline V gene has CDR1 SNHLY and CDR2 FYNNEI. The V end was cut by 3 bases, the J end by 9 bases, with 12 bases between. The DNA of the CDR3 is TGTGCCAGCAGTGAGGACAGCCGCCCGCAGTACTTC. This sequence encodes CASSEDSRPQYF.

This clonotype was counted between two and nine times. The chain employs TRBV10-3 and TRBJ1-2, with 12 bases that match TRBD1. The germline V gene encodes CDR1 ENHRY and CDR2 SYGVKD. The J segment lost 6 bases and the V segment lost 3 bases, leaving 2 bases of the junction unmatched. The CDR3 covers 14 residues. CDR3 DNA sequence: TGTGCCATCAGTGACGGGACAGGGGGCAATGGCTACACCTTC. As protein: CAISDGTGGNGYTF.

This clonotype was detected only a few times. The chain recombines TRBV7-6 with TRBJ2-7; 8 bases line up with TRBD1. V lost 4 bases and J lost 4; bases outside the gene matches: 9. Germline V CDR1 and CDR2: SGHVS, FNYEAQ. This CDR3 is built from 15 residues. Written as DNA, the CDR3 is TGTGCCAGCAGCTCCCCCGACAGGGGTGGGTACGAGCAGTACTTC. Translated, it gives CASSSPDRGGYEQYF.

Only a few counts were recorded for this clonotype. This could be a read error, since a much larger clone is one nucleotide away. The genes are TRBV7-8 and TRBJ2-5; maybe TRBD2 (6 bases). The V end lost 7 bases, the J end lost 4 bases, and 22 bases lay between the germline ends. Germline V CDR1 and CDR2: SGHVS, FQNEAQ. This CDR3 has 16 residues. CDR3 sequence: CASIGIRGGTGETQYF. The CDR3 nucleotides are TGTGCCAGCATCGGGATCCGGGGCGGGACGGGAGAGACCCAGTACTTC.

This clonotype was observed a handful of times. CDR3 coding DNA: TGTGCCAGCAGCTTGGAGGCAGATTCCTACGAGCAGTACTTC. Translating gives CASSLEADSYEQYF. This chain uses TRBV5-8 with TRBJ2-7; D gene ambiguous. The CDR3 extends over 14 amino acids. CDR1 SGHTS and CDR2 YDEGEE come from the germline V gene. Trimming shortened V by 0 bases and J by 1 base, and 8 bases separated the two germline ends.

The chain employs TRBV3-1 and TRBJ2-5; D gene ambiguous. Germline V gene sequence: CDR1 LGHDT, CDR2 YNNKEL (reference sequence). V lost 1 base, J lost 7 bases, and 13 bases lay in between. This CDR3 contains 14 residues. The CDR3 bases are TGTGCCAGCAGCCAAGCCCGGATCCTGGGGACCCAGTACTTC. This codes for CASSQARILGTQYF.